The clone carrying this T cell receptor beta chain was detected ten times or more. The antigen is not known. These data are taken from a study of blood T cells in healthy people across ages. V dropped 6 bases and J dropped 6 bases, with 10 bases sitting between them. Per the germline V gene, CDR1 is DFQATT and CDR2 is SNEGSKA (reference sequence). The CDR3 runs 11 residues. Each individual donor underwent a draw of roughly 10 milliliters of peripheral blood. Study observations and caveats: The percentage of naive T cells correlated strongly with TCR beta diversity.

A second PCR of 7 to 11 cycles used a sample-barcoded 5' primer and a J-beta primer mix. Via MiXCR, TCRdb re-called the 5' RACE reads, giving one row per CDR3 protein. The repertoire consists of 600,000 or so distinct CDR3 sequences, with approximately 30% occurring once and the leading ten covering around 16%. The sequenced sample was blood. V is TRBV20-1 and J is TRBJ2-3; D is ambiguous. The TCR originated in a woman older than 75 in good health. CDR3 amino acids: CSAPGRDTQYF. The DNA for the CDR3 is TGCAGTGCGCCGGGTCGGGATACGCAGTATTTT.